A selection of T cell receptor beta chains follows, all from one sample in a study of immune evolution from preneoplasia to lung adenocarcinoma. Here immunoSEQ multiplex PCR was the method, and the copy in TCRdb shows in-frame clones only, minus some. This sample has under 4,500 clones; approximately 80% occur once, and the top ten carry roughly 6%. Sequenced: FFPE lung adenocarcinoma in situ tissue. All receptors come from a person aged 65 to 85 with lung adenocarcinoma. The CDR3 runs from the conserved cysteine through the conserved F or W. The D gene is left open where the match is weak. Clone size is given for some rows only: seen once, a few or many times, or a class if the clone is expanded.

J gene,clone size,D gene,V gene,CDR3 DNA,CDR3 protein
TRBJ2-7,once,TRBD1,TRBV6-5,TGTGCCAGCAGGTCCCGGACAGGGGGTCGGGAGCAGTACTTC,CASRSRTGGREQYF
TRBJ2-1,.,.,TRBV4-1,TGCGCCAGCAGCCAAGACGGGAGTGAGCAGTTCTTC,CASSQDGSEQFF
TRBJ1-5,.,.,TRBV6-6,TGTGCCAGCAGAATTTACGATAGCAATCAGCCCCAGCATTTT,CASRIYDSNQPQHF
TRBJ2-7,.,.,TRBV5-4,TGTGCCAGCAGCTTGGCCGGCAGGAGCCTCTCCTACGAGCAGTACTTC,CASSLAGRSLSYEQYF
TRBJ1-5,.,.,TRBV27,TGTGCCAGCAGTCAAGGGGGACATCAGCCCCAGCATTTT,CASSQGGHQPQHF
TRBJ2-2,.,.,TRBV6-4,TGTGCCACCCGGAGGGGGGGTGAAACCGGGGAGCTGTTTTTT,CATRRGGETGELFF
TRBJ2-3,.,TRBD2,TRBV7-9,TGTGCCAGCAGCTTTGGGGGGGACAGCACAGATACGCAGTATTTT,CASSFGGDSTDTQYF
TRBJ2-6,.,.,TRBV2,TGTGCCAGCAACCAGGGGGACTTCTCTGGGGCCAACGTCCTGACTTTC,CASNQGDFSGANVLTF
TRBJ2-2,.,TRBD1,TRBV6-4,TGTGCCAGCAGACAGGGGGAGGCCGGGGAGCTGTTTTTT,CASRQGEAGELFF
TRBJ1-1,.,TRBD1,TRBV7-9,TGTGCCAGCAGCTGGACAGGGACCACTGAAGCTTTCTTT,CASSWTGTTEAFF
TRBJ1-1,.,.,TRBV6-5,TGTGCCAGCAGTTACAGGGGGGGTATTTATGCTGAAGCTTTCTTT,CASSYRGGIYAEAFF
TRBJ1-5,.,TRBD1,TRBV7-6,TGTGCCAGCAGCCCGGGACAGGGGGCGAATCAGCCCCAGCATTTT,CASSPGQGANQPQHF
TRBJ2-7,few,.,TRBV5-1,TGCGCCAGCAGCCCCGGAGGCCTTCTCTCGGGCGAGCAGTACTTC,CASSPGGLLSGEQYF
TRBJ1-3,.,.,TRBV18,TGTGCCAGCTCACCGGCAACTGGAAACACCATATATTTT,CASSPATGNTIYF
TRBJ1-2,.,.,TRBV5-1,TGCGCCAGCAGCCTCGCCCCAGGGGCTCCCTATGGCTACACCTTC,CASSLAPGAPYGYTF
TRBJ2-6,.,.,TRBV5-1,TGCGCCAGCAGCTTCCTACAGGGAGGGGGCCACTCTGGGGCCAACGTCCTGACTTTC,CASSFLQGGGHSGANVLTF
TRBJ2-7,once,.,TRBV7-2,TGTGCCAGCAGCTTAGCCGGGCCGACAACCTACGAGCAGTACTTC,CASSLAGPTTYEQYF
TRBJ1-2,.,.,TRBV29-1,TGCAGCGTTGTGCTGGGGAAGAGCCGCTATGGCTACACCTTC,CSVVLGKSRYGYTF
TRBJ2-1,.,.,TRBV4-2,TGTGCCAGCAGCCAAGTCTCTCTAGCGAGAGAAGGGGAGCAGTTCTTC,CASSQVSLAREGEQFF
TRBJ1-2,.,.,TRBV29-1,TGCAGCGTTGGCCACATTTATACAGGGATCGGTGGCTACACCTTC,CSVGHIYTGIGGYTF
TRBJ2-2,.,TRBD1,TRBV7-2,TGTGCCAGCAGTTCCGGGACAGGGGGTTTCGGGGAGCTGTTTTTT,CASSSGTGGFGELFF
TRBJ2-6,.,TRBD1,TRBV19,TGTGCCACCAGACAGGGTGGCTCTGGGGCCAACGTCCTGACTTTC,CATRQGGSGANVLTF
TRBJ1-1,.,.,TRBV15,TGTGCCACCAGCAGAGAGCCCGGGGCTGACAGAGTGAACACTGAAGCTTTCTTT,CATSREPGADRVNTEAFF
TRBJ1-5,.,.,TRBV7-9,TGTGCCAGCAGCCCAGCAGGGGTCCAGGGGAGCAATCAGCCCCAGCATTTT,CASSPAGVQGSNQPQHF
TRBJ1-2,.,.,TRBV19,TGTGCCAGTAATCGGGGGGGGCTCACTGCTAACTATGGCTACACCTTC,CASNRGGLTANYGYTF
TRBJ2-7,.,TRBD2,TRBV18,TGTGCCAGCTCAGCCGGGACTAGCGGGAGCTACGAGCAGTACTTC,CASSAGTSGSYEQYF
TRBJ2-6,.,.,TRBV6-5,TGTGCCAGCGGATTTAAGGGGGTTGGGGCCAACGTCCTGACTTTC,CASGFKGVGANVLTF
TRBJ1-5,large,TRBD1,TRBV7-2,TGTGCCAGCAGTGAACAGGGGATTGGCAATCAGCCCCAGCATTTT,CASSEQGIGNQPQHF
TRBJ2-1,.,TRBD2,TRBV12-5,TGTGCTAGTGGTTTGAACACCGGGACTAGAGGGTACAATGAGCAGTTCTTC,CASGLNTGTRGYNEQFF
TRBJ2-5,once,.,TRBV5-1,TGCGCCAGCAGCTTGGCGCCCGGGAAAGAGACCCAGTACTTC,CASSLAPGKETQYF
TRBJ1-5,.,.,TRBV28,TGTGCCAGCAGTTCCTTAGGAGTCCCCCAGCATTTT,CASSSLGVPQHF